The subject of this entry is one TCR beta chain. Antigen unknown. TCRdb keeps only in-frame clones here, not all; method: immunoSEQ multiplex PCR. The repertoire has some 150,000 clones, roughly 88% of them found once; the top ten carry approximately 12%. This sample is drawn from a study of radiation and T cells in renal cell carcinoma. Study findings and constraints: In blood, top tumor clones expanded by 2 weeks, shrinking by 4.

The time point denotes: baseline pretreatment blood. Treatment of the sample: 15 Gy SBRT to primary tumor, nephrectomy 4 weeks later. Germline CDR1 and CDR2: LNHNV and YYDKDF (reference sequence). The V gene lost 0 bases and the J gene lost 0 bases, with 6 bases spanning the gap. CDR3 length: 15 residues. The chain joins TRBV15 to TRBJ1-5, with D unclear. Sequences were derived from blood, sampled from a patient whose treatment included radiotherapy and nephrectomy. This TCR derives from a woman aged 45-65 years with renal cell carcinoma. CDR3 nucleotides: TGTGCCACCAGCAGAGACCGGGCTAGCAATCAGCCCCAGCATTTT. Amino acid sequence: CATSRDRASNQPQHF.